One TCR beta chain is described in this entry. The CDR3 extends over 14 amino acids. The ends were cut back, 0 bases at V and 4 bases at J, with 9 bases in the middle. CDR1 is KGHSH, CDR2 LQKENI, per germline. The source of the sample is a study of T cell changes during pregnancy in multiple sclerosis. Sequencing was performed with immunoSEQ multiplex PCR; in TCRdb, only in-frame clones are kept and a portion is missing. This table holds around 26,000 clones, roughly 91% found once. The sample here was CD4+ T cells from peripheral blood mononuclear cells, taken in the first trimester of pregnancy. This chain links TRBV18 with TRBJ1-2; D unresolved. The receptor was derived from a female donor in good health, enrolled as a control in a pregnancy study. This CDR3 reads CASSPPSERYGYTF. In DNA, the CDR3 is TGTGCCAGCTCACCACCATCCGAGCGCTATGGCTACACCTTC.